This T cell receptor (beta chain) comes out of a study of T cell responses to AZD1222 COVID-19 vaccine. As concerns this clone: Antigen unknown. This sample also contains other DNA sequences that code for the same CDR3.

Regarding the study as a whole: Targets within unmutated variant regions were reportedly found for nearly half of spike-specific TCRs. Seropositive status at baseline applied to only a handful of AZD1222 recipients. Increased Spike-specific TCR breadth and depth were observed after two AZD1222 doses. In all cases, repertoires were sampled only after the peak T cell response.

Trimming cost V 6 bases and J 4 bases, with 10 bases left between them. The CDR3 sequence is 13 residues long. Germline loops: CDR1 KGHSH, CDR2 LQKENI. Only in-frame clones appear in the TCRdb table, and some are missing; sequencing was by immunoSEQ multiplex PCR. The data contain 150,000 to 200,000 clones, 70% to 90% of them seen just once; the ten biggest clones take up 4% to 5.5%. This TCR was recovered from an adult who received the AZD1222 COVID-19 vaccine. The V gene is TRBV18, the J gene TRBJ1-3; D not certain. Material: peripheral blood, obtained 28 days after the second AZD1222 dose. CDR3 loop: CASSPGSGNTIYF. The CDR3 DNA follows: TGTGCCAGCTCCCCGGGTTCGGGAAACACCATATATTTT.